Presented here are 32 T cell receptor beta chains from one specimen sequenced in a study of T-cell memory formation after mild COVID-19. MiXCR, run by TCRdb on the 5' RACE reads, gives a single entry per CDR3 protein. In the table there are a few hundred thousand distinct CDR3 sequences, approximately 15% of which are singletons. Sample: PBMCs or a T cell subset sorted from them (not recorded which). The receptor source for this set is a man aged 18 to 29 who had mild COVID-19 (a few samples of this study predate the infection). Cell type and time point are not known.

This rearrangement joins TRBV19 to TRBJ1-5; D unresolved. V was shortened by 0 bases and J by 9 bases, with 9 bases between the two germline ends. Germline V gene data show CDR1 as LNHDA and CDR2 as SQIVND (reference sequence). This CDR3 spans 13 amino acids. The CDR3 sequence: CASSIDYARPQHF. The CDR3 nucleotides read TGTGCCAGTAGTATAGATTACGCCCGGCCCCAGCATTTT.

This clonotype was detected only a few times. V usage is TRBV12-3 or TRBV12-4 and J usage is TRBJ2-7, with D perhaps given as TRBD1 or TRBD2 (6 bases each). CDR3 length equals 13 residues. V lost 3 bases, J lost 3 bases, and 9 bases lay in between. In DNA, the CDR3 is TGTGCCAGCAGTTTGGAGGGGGACTACGAGCAGTACGTC. Its translation: CASSLEGDYEQYV.

This clonotype was found a few times. This rearrangement joins TRBV18 to TRBJ1-1, with D hard to call. Germline CDR1 is KGHSH and CDR2 is LQKENI. The V gene lost 4 bases and the J gene lost 2 bases, with 14 bases spanning the gap. The CDR3 consists of 15 residues. DNA of the CDR3: TGTGCCAGCTCACGAGGTCAGAAGTTTAACACTGAAGCTTTCTTT. Its protein product is CASSRGQKFNTEAFF.

In this sample, this clonotype turned up a few times. The chain links TRBV25-1 to TRBJ1-2, with 8 positions matching TRBD1. The CDR3 consists of 13 residues. Trimming removed 8 bases from V and 4 bases from J; junction bases left unmatched: 6. Germline V gene data show CDR1 as MGHDK and CDR2 as SYGVNS. The CDR3 loop is CASAPGGGYGYTF. The CDR3 DNA reads as TGTGCCAGCGCCCCAGGGGGCGGCTATGGCTACACCTTC.

CDR3 nucleotide sequence: TGCGCCAGCAGCCAAGATCGCCAGGGTTATATAGAAGCTTTCTTT. As protein: CASSQDRQGYIEAFF. This chain joins TRBV4-1 and TRBJ1-1; tentative D call: TRBD1 (5 bases). Germline values: CDR1 MGHRA, CDR2 YSYEKL. The CDR3 has 15 amino acids. V was pared by 0 bases and J by 8 bases, with 16 bases between.

The table lists this clonotype with a few counts. The chain joins TRBV30 to TRBJ1-1; a possible D gene is TRBD1 (5 bases). The germline V gene has CDR1 GTSNPN and CDR2 SVGIG (reference sequence). This CDR3 contains 16 residues. The V end was cut by 4 bases, the J end by 1 base, with 19 bases between. CDR3 DNA sequence: TGTGCCTGGATGGGTGGGACGGAGACTCAGAACACTGAAGCTTTCTTT. Translating it yields CAWMGGTETQNTEAFF.

This clonotype was counted only a few times. The V and J genes are TRBV4-2 and TRBJ2-1; the match to TRBD2 covers 10 bases. Germline CDR1 reads LGHNA; CDR2 reads YNFKEQ. J gave up 6 bases and V 0 bases, and 8 bases lay outside the gene matches. The CDR3 runs to 17 residues. CDR3 DNA: TGTGCCAGCAGCCAAGACCCCCTAGCGGGGGCCGGCAATGAGCAGTTCTTC. Its protein product is CASSQDPLAGAGNEQFF.

This chain links TRBV10-3 with TRBJ2-7; D is ambiguous. This CDR3 comprises 13 residues. The germline V gene encodes CDR1 ENHRY and CDR2 SYGVKD. The V end was cut by 10 bases, the J end by 1 base, with 14 bases between. Written as DNA, the CDR3 is TGTGCCACCTCCGGATCATTATCCTACGAGCAGTACGTC. This translates into CATSGSLSYEQYV.

A few counts support this clonotype. J is TRBJ1-6 and V is TRBV28; D might be TRBD1 (6 bases). Germline CDR1 reads MDHEN; CDR2 reads SYDVKM. V was pared by 5 bases and J by 5 bases, with 19 bases between. CDR3 size: 17 residues. The CDR3 reads CASSPPQGTGNNSPLHF. The CDR3 DNA is TGTGCCAGCAGTCCCCCGCAGGGGACGGGGAATAATTCACCCCTCCACTTT.

The V gene is TRBV12-3 or TRBV12-4, the J gene TRBJ2-6; D possibly uses TRBD1 or TRBD2 (5 bases each). The CDR3 runs to 16 residues. V lost 4 bases, J lost 0 bases, and 10 bases lay in between. The CDR3 DNA reads TGTGCCAGCAGTTGGGACGTCAACTCTGGGGCCAACGTCCTGACTTTC. Its translation: CASSWDVNSGANVLTF.

This clonotype occurred a few times. The chain links TRBV20-1 to TRBJ2-1; D not resolved. Between the trimmed V and J ends, which lost 5 bases and 7 bases, there was a span of 12 bases. Germline CDR1 reads DFQATT; CDR2 reads SNEGSKA (reference sequence). The CDR3 consists of 12 residues. CDR3 protein: CSAANWGNEQFF. The CDR3 DNA follows: TGCAGTGCTGCAAACTGGGGTAATGAGCAGTTCTTC.

This clonotype was seen once. The V call is TRBV7-9, the J call TRBJ1-5; D might be TRBD1 (5 bases). Germline CDR1 reads SEHNR; CDR2 reads FQNEAQ (reference sequence). V was clipped by 6 bases and J by 7 bases, with 16 bases between them. This CDR3 has 14 residues. CDR3 DNA: TGTGCCAGCAGTCAAGGGACGCGGAACCAGCCCCAGCATTTT. Translating it yields CASSQGTRNQPQHF.

The sample holds many counts of this clonotype. V usage is TRBV4-1 and J usage is TRBJ2-1, with D possibly matching TRBD2 (6 bases). From germline, CDR1 is MGHRA and CDR2 YSYEKL. The CDR3 is 15 residues long. Trimming left V 2 bases short and J 0 bases short, with 8 bases between. The CDR3: CASSQRGGSYNEQFF. The CDR3 DNA reads as TGCGCCAGCAGCCAAAGGGGAGGCTCCTACAATGAGCAGTTCTTC.

The chain couples TRBV7-2 to TRBJ2-7; 8 bases map to TRBD1. J gave up 2 bases and V 0 bases, and 3 bases lay outside the gene matches. This CDR3 comprises 15 residues. Germline CDR1 reads SGHTA; CDR2 reads FQGNSA. The CDR3 loop reads CASSLAADRAYEQYF. CDR3 sequence (DNA): TGTGCCAGCAGCTTAGCCGCGGACAGGGCCTACGAGCAGTACTTC.

The chain recombines TRBV6-5 with TRBJ2-7, with D possibly TRBD2 on 5 matching bases. The CDR3 extends over 14 amino acids. CDR1 is MNHEY, CDR2 SVGAGI, per germline. V was clipped by 0 bases and J by 3 bases, with 9 bases between them. In DNA, the CDR3 is TGTGCCAGCAGTTACTCAGAGGGAATCTACGAGCAGTACTTC. Its translation is CASSYSEGIYEQYF.

This clonotype appeared a few times. The J gene is TRBJ2-1, the V gene TRBV6-5; possible D gene TRBD2, 5 bases. V lost 5 bases and J 2 bases, leaving 19 bases between the germline ends. The length of the CDR3 is 17 residues. Germline CDR1 reads MNHEY; CDR2 reads SVGAGI. CDR3 sequence (DNA): TGTGCCAGCAGTCCCCCCCCCTGGAGGATTCCCTACAATGAGCAGTTCTTC. This gives the protein CASSPPPWRIPYNEQFF.

The chain carries TRBV7-2 and TRBJ1-2, with D uncertain. The CDR3 covers 15 residues. Germline V gene data show CDR1 as SGHTA and CDR2 as FQGNSA. V lost 3 bases and J 4 bases, leaving 15 bases between the germline ends. The CDR3 nucleotides read TGTGCCAGCAGCTTGGATCGACTCGGAAGCTATGGCTACACCTTC. Translation gives CASSLDRLGSYGYTF.

The chain has TRBV7-8 and TRBJ2-5; the D gene could be TRBD1 or TRBD2 (6 bases each). The CDR3 consists of 15 residues. Germline CDR1 SGHVS, CDR2 FQNEAQ. Trimming pared 3 bases from V and 4 bases from J, leaving 15 bases between. CDR3 in DNA: TGTGCCAGCAGCTTCGGAGGGGGTGCCGGAGAGACCCAGTACTTC. The encoded protein is CASSFGGGAGETQYF.

The CDR3 loop is CASSRGGSSYEQYF. The CDR3, as DNA: TGTGCCAGTTCGAGGGGGGGCTCCTCCTACGAGCAGTACTTC. This sequence joins TRBV7-6 and TRBJ2-7; a possible D gene is TRBD2 (7 bases). Germline loops: CDR1 SGHVS, CDR2 FNYEAQ. The CDR3 length is 14 residues. Trimming shortened V by 9 bases and J by 0 bases, and 15 bases separated the two germline ends.

This clonotype occurred many times. This chain connects TRBV7-8 to TRBJ2-3, with unresolved D. The CDR3 spans 13 residues. V lost 1 base, J lost 2 bases, and 4 bases lay in between. Germline CDR1 is SGHVS and CDR2 is FQNEAQ. The CDR3 here is CASSLDLTDTQYF. The CDR3 bases are TGTGCCAGCAGCTTAGATCTCACAGATACGCAGTATTTT.

This clonotype came up many times. This chain connects TRBV10-3 to TRBJ1-5; TRBD1 aligns across 7 bases. The CDR3 runs 15 residues. CDR1 is ENHRY, CDR2 SYGVKD, per germline. The J segment lost 4 bases and the V segment lost 3 bases, leaving 6 bases of the junction unmatched. CDR3 coding DNA: TGTGCCATCAGTGAACCCGGGACAGATAATCAGCCCCAGCATTTT. Protein sequence: CAISEPGTDNQPQHF.

The V call is TRBV5-5, the J call TRBJ1-2; D uncertain. CDR1 is SGHKS, CDR2 YYEKEE, per germline (reference sequence). V shed 4 bases and J shed 7 bases, with 11 bases lying between them. CDR3 length: 12 amino acids. CDR3 sequence: CASSGINGGYTF. The CDR3 DNA reads TGTGCCAGCAGCGGGATAAATGGTGGCTACACCTTC.

The rearrangement joins TRBV24-1 to TRBJ1-6, with 10 bases that match TRBD1. CDR1 is KGHDR, CDR2 SFDVKD, per germline. V trimming: 5 bases; J trimming: 8 bases; junction bases outside the gene matches: 2. The CDR3 contains 14 residues. The CDR3 DNA follows: TGTGCCACCAGTGGTGGACAGGGGGATTCACCCCTCCACTTT. This gives the protein CATSGGQGDSPLHF.

The chain recombines TRBV20-1 with TRBJ1-5; D is undetermined. V lost 6 bases, J lost 9 bases, and 12 bases lay in between. Germline lookup yields CDR1 DFQATT and CDR2 SNEGSKA (reference sequence). The CDR3 runs 11 residues. In nucleotides, the CDR3 is TGCAGTGCCCGCCTTTATGGGCCCCAGCATTTT. Amino acids: CSARLYGPQHF.

This clonotype was detected many times. V and J are TRBV5-1 and TRBJ2-1; 8 nucleotides match TRBD2. V lost 0 bases and J lost 0; bases outside the gene matches: 5. The CDR3 length is 17 residues. Germline V gives CDR1 SGHRS, CDR2 YFSETQ. CDR3 residues: CASSLGTSGRSYNEQFF. The CDR3 bases are TGCGCCAGCAGCTTGGGAACTAGCGGTCGCTCCTACAATGAGCAGTTCTTC.

This clonotype showed up just a few times. This sequence joins TRBV6-2 or TRBV6-3 and TRBJ1-1; TRBD1 might be the D (6 bases). The CDR3 has 13 residues. The germline CDR1 and CDR2 sequences are MNHEY and SVGEGT. The V end lost 10 bases, the J end lost 0 bases, and 12 bases lay between the germline ends. CDR3 in amino acids: CATQGKMNTEAFF. The CDR3 DNA reads as TGTGCCACCCAGGGGAAGATGAACACTGAAGCTTTCTTT.

The chain recombines TRBV20-1 with TRBJ2-5, with 9 bases matching TRBD1. The CDR3 runs 14 residues. Germline V gives CDR1 DFQATT, CDR2 SNEGSKA (reference sequence). J was trimmed by 2 bases and V by 3 bases; bases with no gene match: 4. CDR3 in DNA: TGCAGTGCTAGCCGGGACAGGGATCAAGAGACCCAGTACTTC. This translates into CSASRDRDQETQYF.

The table lists this clonotype with many counts. The rearrangement uses TRBV12-3 or TRBV12-4 and TRBJ1-3, with D maybe TRBD1 (6 bases). This CDR3 region has 14 residues. V shed 8 bases and J shed 0 bases, with 11 bases lying between them. The CDR3 DNA follows: TGTGCCAGCGGAGACAGGACCTCTGGAAACACCATATATTTT. Its translation: CASGDRTSGNTIYF.

This sequence joins TRBV7-2 and TRBJ2-1, with TRBD1 identical over 7 bases. After removal of 1 base from V and 4 bases from J, the junction contained 13 bases not matched to a gene. This CDR3 comprises 18 residues. Germline V CDR1 and CDR2: SGHTA, FQGNSA. The CDR3 sequence: CASSLEVDRAINYNEQFF. The DNA for the CDR3 is TGTGCCAGCAGCTTAGAGGTTGACAGGGCGATCAATTACAATGAGCAGTTCTTC. The full variable domain, with the rest looked up from reference TRBV7-2 and TRBJ2-1, is GAGVSQSPSNKVTEKGKDVELRCDPISGHTALYWYRQSLGQGLEFLIYFQGNSAPDKSGLPSDRFSAERTGGSVSTLTIQRTQQEDSAVYLCASSLEVDRAINYNEQFFGPGTRLTVL.

V usage is TRBV7-8 and J usage is TRBJ1-2; 11 positions match TRBD1. Germline CDR1 is SGHVS and CDR2 is FQNEAQ. The ends lost 5 bases at V and 5 bases at J; junction bases unmatched: 10. CDR3 size: 16 residues. DNA for the CDR3: TGTGCCAGCAGCCAAGCGGGACAGGGGGGAGGGTATGGCTACACCTTC. Its protein is CASSQAGQGGGYGYTF.

The gene calls are TRBV7-2 and TRBJ2-3; 10 bases line up with TRBD2. This CDR3 contains 15 residues. Trimming took 1 base from V and 3 from J; bases not matched to a gene: 1. Germline lookup yields CDR1 SGHTA and CDR2 FQGNSA. CDR3 sequence (DNA): TGTGCCAGCAGCTTAGTGGGACTAGCGACAGATACGCAGTATTTT. The encoded protein is CASSLVGLATDTQYF.

The genes are TRBV4-1 and TRBJ2-7; 10 nucleotides agree with TRBD1. Germline CDR1 MGHRA, CDR2 YSYEKL. The length of the CDR3 is 18 residues. With 0 bases clipped from V and 1 base from J, the junction kept 9 bases outside the gene matches. The CDR3 loop reads CASSQDLLPGQGSYEQYF. The CDR3 nucleotides read TGCGCCAGCAGCCAAGATCTTCTCCCGGGACAGGGGTCCTACGAGCAGTACTTC.